This T cell receptor (beta chain) was identified during a study of blood T cell repertoires in COVID-19. The wider study: There were acute and convalescent COVID-19 samples, and they came from the United States, Italy and Spain. The analysed material was cDNA or gDNA that came from T cells, B-cell-depleted T cells, or PBMCs.

Authors' analysis steps: Nucleated cell number was recorded as an estimate derived from reference gene primer amplification. Produced via immunoSEQ multiplex PCR; TCRdb's table is partial and in-frame only. V and J calls and clone size are as listed in that table; D and trimming were resolved from the DNA. The data show some 70,000 clones, approximately 85% seen once. While infection was still active, Seattle patients were enrolled and then followed longitudinally. V gave up 1 base and J gave up 4 bases; unmatched junction bases: 13. The CDR3 is 17 residues long. Per germline, CDR1 WNHNN and CDR2 SYGVQD (reference sequence).

Sequenced input: peripheral blood. The gene calls are TRBV10-1 and TRBJ2-7; 7 bases agree with TRBD1. The receptor was derived from a woman aged 55-69 years with COVID-19, enrolled during active disease. CDR3 DNA sequence: TGCGCCAGCAGTGAGTACCAGGGGGTACTCTCGGGGTACGAGCAGTACTTC. Encoded protein: CASSEYQGVLSGYEQYF.